This TCR beta chain stems from a study of control samples from healthy donors and cancer patients. This CDR3 has 13 residues. Trimming cost V 2 bases and J 7 bases, with 9 bases left between them. Germline V gives CDR1 LNHDA, CDR2 SQIVND (reference sequence). TCRdb's table, derived via immunoSEQ multiplex PCR, lists solely in-frame clones and lacks some. The sample carries 200,000 to 250,000 clones, around 94% recorded once. This sequence joins TRBV19 and TRBJ1-5; unclear D gene. The clonotype originates from a man aged 50 to 60 in good health. Sequenced: blood. The CDR3 region is CASSISEPQPQHF. The CDR3 bases are TGTGCCAGTAGTATATCCGAGCCCCAGCCCCAGCATTTT.